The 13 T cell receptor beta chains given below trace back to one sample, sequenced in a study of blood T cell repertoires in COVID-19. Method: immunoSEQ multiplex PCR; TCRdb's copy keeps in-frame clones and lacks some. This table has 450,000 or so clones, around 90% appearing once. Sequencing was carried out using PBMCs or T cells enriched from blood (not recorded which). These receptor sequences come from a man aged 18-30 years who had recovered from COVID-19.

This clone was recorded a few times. The CDR3 protein is CASSQDNRGFTF. The CDR3 region has the DNA TGTGCCAGCAGCCAGGATAACAGGGGGTTTACCTTC. The chain has TRBV3-1 (or the pseudogene TRBV3-2) and TRBJ1-2; TRBD1 matches 8 bases. Germline CDR1 and CDR2: LGHDT and YNNKEL (reference sequence). V lost 3 bases, J lost 14 bases, and 8 bases stayed unmatched. CDR3 length equals 12 residues.

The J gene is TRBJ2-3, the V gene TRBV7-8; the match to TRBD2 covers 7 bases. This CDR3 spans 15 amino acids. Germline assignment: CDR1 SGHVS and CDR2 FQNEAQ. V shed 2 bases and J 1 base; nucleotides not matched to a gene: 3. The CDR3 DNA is TGTGCCAGCAGCTTAAGCGGGGCGGGCACAGATACGCAGTATTTT. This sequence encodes CASSLSGAGTDTQYF.

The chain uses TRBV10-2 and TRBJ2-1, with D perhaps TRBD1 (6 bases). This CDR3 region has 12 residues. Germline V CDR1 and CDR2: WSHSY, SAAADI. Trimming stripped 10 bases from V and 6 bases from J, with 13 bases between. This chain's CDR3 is CATLLGANEQFF. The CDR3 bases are TGCGCCACCCTCCTGGGGGCCAATGAGCAGTTCTTC.

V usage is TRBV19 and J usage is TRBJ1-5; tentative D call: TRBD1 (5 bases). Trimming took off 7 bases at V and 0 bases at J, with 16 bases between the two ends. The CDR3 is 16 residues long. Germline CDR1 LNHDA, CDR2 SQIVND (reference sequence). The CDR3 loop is CASKTAGGYSNQPQHF. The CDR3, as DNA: TGTGCCAGTAAAACGGCCGGGGGTTATAGCAATCAGCCCCAGCATTTT.

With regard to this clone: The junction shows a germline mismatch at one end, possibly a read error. The CDR3 DNA follows: TGTGCCAGCAGCTCCGGCATTGCGCGGGAAGACTTT. Its protein product is CASSSGIAREDF. The genes are TRBV7-2 and TRBJ1-6; D gene unclear. The CDR3 consists of 12 residues. Germline assignment: CDR1 SGHTA and CDR2 FQGNSA.

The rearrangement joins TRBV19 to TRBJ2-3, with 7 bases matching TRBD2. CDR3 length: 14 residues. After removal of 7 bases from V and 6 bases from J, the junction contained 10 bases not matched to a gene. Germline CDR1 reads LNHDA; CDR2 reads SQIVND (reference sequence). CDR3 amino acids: CASTGGRALDTQYF. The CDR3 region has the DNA TGTGCCAGTACCGGAGGGAGGGCCCTGGATACGCAGTATTTT. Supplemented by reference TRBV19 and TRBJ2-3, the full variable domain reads DGGITQSPKYLFRKEGQNVTLSCEQNLNHDAMYWYRQDPGQGLRLIYYSQIVNDFQKGDIAEGYSVSREKKESFPLTVTSAQKNPTAFYLCASTGGRALDTQYFGPGTRLTVL.

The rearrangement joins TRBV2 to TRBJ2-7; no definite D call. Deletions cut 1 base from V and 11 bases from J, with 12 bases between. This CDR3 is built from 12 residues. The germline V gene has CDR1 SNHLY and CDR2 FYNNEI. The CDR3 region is CASSEGAVTEYF. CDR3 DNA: TGTGCCAGCAGTGAAGGCGCCGTAACCGAGTACTTC.

The CDR3 nucleotides are TGTGCCACCGGGTTAGTAATGAACACTGAAGCTTTCTTT. Its protein product is CATGLVMNTEAFF. This chain uses TRBV11-3 with TRBJ1-1, with D unclear. Trimming left V 10 bases short and J 0 bases short, with 12 bases between. The V gene's germline CDR1 is SGHNT and CDR2 YENEEA. CDR3 length: 13 residues.

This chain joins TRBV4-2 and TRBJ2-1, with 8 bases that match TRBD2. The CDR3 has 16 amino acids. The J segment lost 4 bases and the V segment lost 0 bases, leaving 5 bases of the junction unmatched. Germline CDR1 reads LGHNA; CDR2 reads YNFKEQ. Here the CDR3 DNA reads TGTGCCAGCAGCCAAGATGGTAGCGGGACATACAATGAGCAGTTCTTC. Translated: CASSQDGSGTYNEQFF.

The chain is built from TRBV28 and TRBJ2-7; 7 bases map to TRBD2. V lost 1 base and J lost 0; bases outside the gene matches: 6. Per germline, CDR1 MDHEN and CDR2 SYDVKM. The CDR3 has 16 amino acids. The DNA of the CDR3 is TGTGCCAGCAGTTTATTGGGCGGGGGAAGCTCCTACGAGCAGTACTTC. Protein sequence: CASSLLGGGSSYEQYF. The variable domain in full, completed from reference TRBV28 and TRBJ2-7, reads DVKVTQSSRYLVKRTGEKVFLECVQDMDHENMFWYRQDPGLGLRLIYFSYDVKMKEKGDIPEGYSVSREKKERFSLILESASTNQTSMYLCASSLLGGGSSYEQYFGPGTRLTVT.

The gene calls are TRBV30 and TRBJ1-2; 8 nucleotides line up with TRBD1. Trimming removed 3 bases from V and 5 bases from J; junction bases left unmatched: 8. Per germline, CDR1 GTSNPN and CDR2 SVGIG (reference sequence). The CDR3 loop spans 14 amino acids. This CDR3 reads CAWRGTGGVYGYTF. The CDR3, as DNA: TGTGCCTGGAGGGGTACAGGGGGGGTTTATGGCTACACCTTC.

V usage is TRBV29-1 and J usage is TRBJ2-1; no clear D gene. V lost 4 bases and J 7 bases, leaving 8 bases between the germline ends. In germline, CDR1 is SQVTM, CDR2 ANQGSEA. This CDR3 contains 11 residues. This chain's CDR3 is CSVVEYNEQFF. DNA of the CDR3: TGCAGCGTTGTCGAGTATAATGAGCAGTTCTTC.

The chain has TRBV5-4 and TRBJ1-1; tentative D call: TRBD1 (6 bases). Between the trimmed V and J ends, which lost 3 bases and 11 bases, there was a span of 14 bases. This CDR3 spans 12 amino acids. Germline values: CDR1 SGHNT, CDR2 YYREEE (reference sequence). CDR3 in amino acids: CASSYIQGFAFF. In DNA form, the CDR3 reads TGTGCCAGCAGCTATATACAGGGATTTGCTTTCTTT.